A selection of T cell receptor beta chains follows, all from one sample in a study of cytomegalovirus exposure and HLA in healthy donors. Produced via immunoSEQ multiplex PCR; TCRdb's table is partial and in-frame only. The table lists 190,000 or so clones, under 85% of them singletons, with about 1.6% in the top ten. Sequencing used PBMCs. The receptors were gathered from a man between 50 and 59 years old in good health and CMV-seronegative. Each CDR3 is given without its conserved first and last residue.

length | V | CDR3
13 | TRBV18 | ASSPNSQTGRGYT
10 | TRBV9 | ASSVGEEKLF
15 | TRBV19 | ASSIAPAGGSNYGYT
12 | TRBV4-2 | ASSQDRAGYEQY
14 | TRBV28 | ASSSWVQGRGETQY
15 | TRBV13 | ASSKGGFSRSPGELF
15 | TRBV7-2 | ASSLATGGSSRQPQH
13 | TRBV2 | ASSGGDSFTDTQY
17 | TRBV7-2 | ASSLFFGTSGSSYNEQF
9 | TRBV30 | AWTSGRVQY
12 | TRBV2 | ASLGGTENTEAF
15 | TRBV12-5 | ASGLRLMTGGPDEQF
13 | TRBV9 | ASSVAGVESGELF
13 | TRBV7-2 | ASSLSGRRSDTQY
15 | TRBV7-2 | ASSLVRGLRGNQPQH
12 | TRBV2 | ASKLAGAPDTQY
13 | TRBV5-1 | ASSAPGQSTDTQY
12 | TRBV5-8 | ASSSLGFNQPQH
12 | TRBV10-1 | ASSSGYSTDTQY
14 | TRBV19 | ASSIRQGRSTDTQY
11 | TRBV6-5 | ASRATGLETQY
11 | TRBV9 | ASSVGNRGQAF
14 | TRBV6-5 | ASSYSVRQTLYGYT
14 | TRBV10-1 | ASSATGQGYNQPQH
12 | TRBV6-5 | ASSYSGRFYEQY
12 | TRBV6-4 | ASSEGTPNSPLH
12 | TRBV18 | ASSQAQGNTEAF
15 | TRBV9 | ASSVGLAAGSYNEQF
11 | TRBV30 | AWRTGGAETQY
11 | TRBV15 | ATSRDRGYEQY
10 | TRBV25-1 | ASSDQGKGYT
11 | TRBV7-9 | ASSFRVGTEAF
11 | TRBV5-1 | ASRGRLNTEAF
15 | TRBV4-1 | ASSQEGPGLGADTQY
11 | TRBV6-1 | ASSETEIYGYT
13 | TRBV15 | ATSGPPEAKNIQY
12 | TRBV5-1 | ASRFRGHQETQY
12 | TRBV6-5 | ASSYGGSQETQY
15 | TRBV10-3 | AISRETGRFVSVGYT
10 | TRBV29-1 | SAQRVGAEAF